This section outlines one T cell receptor beta chain sequence together with its context. Antigen unknown. The V and J ends lost 4 bases and 10 bases, in that order; junction bases with no gene match: 11. Germline V gene data show CDR1 as MNHNS and CDR2 as SASEGT. The CDR3 extends over 15 amino acids. This entry comes from a study of cytomegalovirus exposure and HLA in healthy donors. PCR involved 60 Vbeta and 13 Jbeta primers. Sequenced by immunoSEQ multiplex PCR; TCRdb stores in-frame clones only, minus some. The sample includes under 200,000 clones, roughly 88% seen only once; the top ten take roughly 9.3%. Study results and limitations: Some V segments, including TRBV6-2 and TRBV6-3, were excluded as indistinguishable.

The V and J genes are TRBV6-1 and TRBJ2-1; 9 nucleotides agree with TRBD1. The specimen sequenced was PBMCs. The source of this sequence is a man aged 18 to 30 in good health and CMV-seropositive. CDR3 DNA sequence: TGTGCCAGCAGTGGCGGGGGACAGGGCAGATGGGAGCAGTTCTTC. Residues: CASSGGGQGRWEQFF.